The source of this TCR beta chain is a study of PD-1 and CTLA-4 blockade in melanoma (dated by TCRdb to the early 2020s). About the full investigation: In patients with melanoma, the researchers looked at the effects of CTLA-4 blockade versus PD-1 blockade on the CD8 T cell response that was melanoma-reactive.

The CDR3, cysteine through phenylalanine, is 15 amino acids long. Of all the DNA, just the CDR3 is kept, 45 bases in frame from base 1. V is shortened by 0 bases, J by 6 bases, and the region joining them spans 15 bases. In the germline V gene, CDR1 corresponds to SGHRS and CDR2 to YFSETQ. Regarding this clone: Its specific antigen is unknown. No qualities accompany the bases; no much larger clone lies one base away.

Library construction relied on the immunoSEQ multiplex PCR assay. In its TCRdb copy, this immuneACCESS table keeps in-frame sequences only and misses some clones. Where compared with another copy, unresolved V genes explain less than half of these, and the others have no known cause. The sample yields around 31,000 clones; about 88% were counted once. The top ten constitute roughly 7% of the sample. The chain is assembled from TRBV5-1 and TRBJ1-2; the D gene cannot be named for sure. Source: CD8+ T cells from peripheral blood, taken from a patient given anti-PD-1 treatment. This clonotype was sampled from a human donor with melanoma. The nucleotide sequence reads TGCGCCAGCAGCTTGGGGTGGGGTGCAACGGATGGCTACACCTTC. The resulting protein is CASSLGWGATDGYTF.